These T cell receptor beta chains were read from a single sample in a study of blood T cell repertoires in COVID-19. Sequencing was performed with immunoSEQ multiplex PCR; in TCRdb, only in-frame clones are kept and a portion is missing. The repertoire holds 100,000 to 150,000 clones, with around 88% as singletons. Sequenced material: peripheral blood. The receptor set was obtained from a woman between 50 and 59 years old with active or convalescent COVID-19. The CDR3 runs from the conserved cysteine through the conserved F or W. A D gene is named only where the DNA matches it firmly. Clone size appears in some rows only: once, few, many, or a class for an expanded clone.

CDR3 length	J gene	D gene	V gene	clone size	CDR3 protein	CDR3 DNA
15	TRBJ1-1	NA	TRBV5-5	NA	CASRNEPGGGTEAFF	TGTGCCAGCAGAAACGAACCGGGTGGCGGAACTGAAGCTTTCTTT
16	TRBJ1-6	TRBD1	TRBV27	NA	CASSNRDRGPNSPLHF	TGTGCCAGCAGTAACCGGGACAGGGGGCCTAATTCACCCCTCCACTTT
15	TRBJ1-5	TRBD1	TRBV6-5	NA	CASSSRDRINQPQHF	TGTGCCAGCAGTTCCCGGGACAGAATCAATCAGCCCCAGCATTTT
15	TRBJ2-7	NA	TRBV9	NA	CASSKASGLAYEQYF	TGTGCCAGCAGCAAAGCCTCAGGGTTAGCCTACGAGCAGTACTTC
13	TRBJ2-5	NA	TRBV27	NA	CASSLGGPETQYF	TGTGCCAGCAGTTTAGGCGGCCCAGAGACCCAGTACTTC
12	TRBJ1-3	TRBD1	TRBV30	NA	CASDRGGNTIYF	TGTGCCTCCGACAGGGGAGGGAACACCATATATTTT
17	TRBJ2-3	TRBD2	TRBV20-1	NA	CSASRLAGVASTDTQYF	TGCAGTGCTAGTCGACTAGCGGGAGTTGCTAGCACAGATACGCAGTATTTT
19	TRBJ2-1	TRBD2	TRBV4-3	NA	CASSTRVAGGVIGNNEQFF	TGCGCCAGCAGCACACGCGTAGCGGGAGGGGTTATTGGCAACAATGAGCAGTTCTTC
15	TRBJ2-1	NA	TRBV5-5	NA	CASILERGSYNEQFF	TGTGCCAGCATTTTAGAACGGGGGAGCTACAATGAGCAGTTCTTC
17	TRBJ1-4	NA	TRBV4-2	NA	CASSQDKGSATNEKLFF	TGTGCCAGCAGCCAAGATAAGGGTAGCGCAACTAATGAAAAACTGTTTTTT
16	TRBJ2-4	NA	TRBV7-9	once	CASSLQTMGVKNIQYF	TGTGCCAGCAGCTTACAAACGATGGGAGTCAAAAACATTCAGTACTTC
15	TRBJ2-2	NA	TRBV5-1	NA	CASRLEGEGTGELFF	TGCGCCAGCAGATTAGAAGGGGAAGGTACCGGGGAGCTGTTTTTT
16	TRBJ2-5	NA	TRBV30	NA	CAWMHYLGGAGGTQYF	TGTGCCTGGATGCACTATCTAGGGGGTGCAGGTGGGACCCAGTACTTC
12	TRBJ1-1	TRBD1	TRBV12-3/TRBV12-4	few	CASRQGLTEAFF	TGTGCCAGCCGACAGGGGCTGACTGAAGCTTTCTTT
15	TRBJ2-1	TRBD2	TRBV28	NA	CASTGTSASYNEQFF	TGTGCCAGTACCGGGACTAGCGCCTCCTACAATGAGCAGTTCTTC
13	TRBJ2-5	NA	TRBV28	NA	CASRTGHLETQYF	TGTGCCAGCAGAACGGGACATCTAGAGACCCAGTACTTC
17	TRBJ2-6	NA	TRBV30	NA	CAWRYTAGSSGANVLTF	TGTGCCTGGAGATACACCGCGGGGTCCTCTGGGGCCAACGTCCTGACTTTC
15	TRBJ2-4	NA	TRBV28	NA	CAAEGGSSPKNIQYF	TGTGCGGCAGAGGGGGGGTCCTCGCCCAAAAACATTCAGTACTTC
15	TRBJ2-1	NA	TRBV30	NA	CAWSVLGQALSEQFF	TGTGCCTGGAGTGTATTAGGACAAGCATTGTCTGAGCAGTTCTTC
12	TRBJ2-7	NA	TRBV10-3	once	CASGIQGGEQYF	TGTGCCTCAGGGATTCAGGGAGGCGAGCAGTACTTC
13	TRBJ2-7	NA	TRBV10-1	NA	CASSLDHPYEQYF	TGCGCCAGCAGCCTAGACCACCCCTACGAGCAGTACTTT
16	TRBJ2-3	TRBD2	TRBV3-1/TRBV3-2	NA	CASSHAAGRVTDTQYF	TGTGCCAGCAGCCATGCCGCAGGGAGGGTTACAGATACGCAGTATTTT
17	TRBJ2-3	TRBD2	TRBV7-2	NA	CASSPGLALGGPDTQYF	TGTGCCAGCAGCCCGGGACTAGCGCTAGGGGGGCCAGATACGCAGTATTTT
14	TRBJ1-1	NA	TRBV19	NA	CASSIGHRNTEAFF	TGTGCCAGTAGTATCGGACACCGGAACACTGAAGCTTTCTTT
18	TRBJ2-3	TRBD2	TRBV2	NA	CASSSYLWVAGTADTQYF	TGTGCCAGCAGTTCCTATCTATGGGTAGCGGGAACAGCAGATACGCAGTATTTT
15	TRBJ2-1	TRBD2	TRBV20-1	NA	CSASITSVPYNEQFF	TGCAGTGCTAGTATCACTAGCGTCCCCTACAATGAGCAGTTCTTC
14	TRBJ2-1	NA	TRBV19	NA	CASSLQGPLDEQFF	TGTGCCAGTAGCCTACAGGGCCCGCTCGATGAGCAGTTCTTC
18	TRBJ2-7	TRBD2	TRBV5-1	few	CASSLGLSSAGAPYEQYF	TGCGCCAGCAGCTTGGGGCTTTCTTCGGCGGGAGCCCCCTACGAGCAGTACTTC
12	TRBJ1-2	TRBD1	TRBV24-1	NA	CATRDRFYGYTF	TGTGCCACCCGGGACAGGTTCTATGGCTACACCTTC
15	TRBJ2-1	TRBD2	TRBV11-2	once	CASSLELADYNEQFF	TGTGCCAGCAGCTTAGAACTAGCGGACTACAATGAGCAGTTCTTC
15	TRBJ2-5	NA	TRBV30	NA	CAWSPGTALQETQYF	TGTGCCTGGAGCCCCGGGACTGCACTTCAAGAGACCCAGTACTTC
13	TRBJ1-2	NA	TRBV28	NA	CASSLSPLGGYTF	TGTGCCAGCAGTTTATCCCCGCTCGGGGGCTACACCTTC
15	TRBJ2-3	NA	TRBV24-1	NA	CATSDQGIGTDTQYF	TGTGCCACCAGTGATCAGGGGATAGGCACAGATACGCAGTATTTT
15	TRBJ2-3	TRBD1	TRBV24-1	NA	CATSDWTGTTDTQYF	TGTGCCACCAGTGATTGGACAGGGACGACAGATACGCAGTATTTT
15	TRBJ2-3	NA	TRBV5-1	NA	CAIRGGRDSTDTQYF	TGCGCCATCCGAGGAGGGCGGGATAGCACAGATACGCAGTATTTT
12	TRBJ2-7	NA	TRBV2	NA	CASSVRVYEQYF	TGTGCCAGCAGTGTAAGAGTATACGAGCAGTACTTC
14	TRBJ1-4	NA	TRBV6-5	NA	CASSYGGQIEKLFF	TGTGCCAGCAGTTACGGCGGGCAAATTGAAAAACTGTTTTTT
15	TRBJ1-1	NA	TRBV5-1	few	CASSLAGQFLEEAFF	TGCGCCAGCAGCTTGGCCGGACAGTTCTTAGAGGAAGCTTTCTTT
16	TRBJ2-3	TRBD2	TRBV4-2	NA	CASSQRGGTSQDTQYF	TGTGCCAGCAGCCAAAGGGGGGGGACTAGTCAGGATACGCAGTATTTT
13	TRBJ1-1	NA	TRBV6-6	NA	CASSYAENTEAFF	TGTGCCAGCAGTTACGCGGAGAACACTGAAGCTTTCTTT
15	TRBJ1-1	NA	TRBV11-2	NA	CASSRGGVSGTEAFF	TGTGCCAGCAGCCGCGGAGGGGTTTCGGGCACTGAAGCTTTCTTT
12	TRBJ1-1	NA	TRBV29-1	NA	CSVGTLNTEAFF	TGCAGCGTAGGGACACTGAACACTGAAGCTTTCTTT
17	TRBJ2-3	TRBD2	TRBV7-3	NA	CASSPAPTGGGADTQYF	TGTGCCAGCAGCCCCGCCCCAACGGGAGGAGGGGCAGATACGCAGTATTTT
16	TRBJ2-7	NA	TRBV29-1	once	CSVGRLADASPNEQYF	TGCAGCGTTGGTAGGCTAGCCGACGCCTCTCCAAACGAGCAGTACTTC
12	TRBJ1-1	TRBD1	TRBV7-9	once	CAIPAGTGEAFF	TGTGCCATTCCGGCAGGGACAGGTGAAGCTTTCTTT
15	TRBJ2-5	TRBD1	TRBV7-2	NA	CASSPGQDGKETQYF	TGTGCCAGCAGCCCAGGACAGGATGGGAAAGAGACCCAGTACTTC
16	TRBJ2-1	TRBD2	TRBV4-3	once	CASSQEPLAGVNEQFF	TGCGCCAGCAGCCAAGAACCACTAGCGGGAGTGAATGAGCAGTTCTTC
15	TRBJ2-7	NA	TRBV7-3	once	CASSLDSGSHYEQYF	TGTGCCAGCAGCTTAGATAGCGGATCTCACTACGAGCAGTACTTC
13	TRBJ1-5	NA	TRBV6-4	few	CASGRGGNQPQHF	TGTGCCAGCGGACGCGGGGGAAATCAGCCCCAGCATTTT
13	TRBJ2-4	NA	TRBV6-6	NA	CASTRLLKNIQYF	TGTGCCAGCACCCGACTACTAAAAAACATTCAGTACTTC
16	TRBJ2-7	TRBD1	TRBV5-6	NA	CASSLGQGVRWYEQYF	TGTGCCAGCAGCTTGGGACAGGGGGTGAGGTGGTACGAGCAGTACTTC